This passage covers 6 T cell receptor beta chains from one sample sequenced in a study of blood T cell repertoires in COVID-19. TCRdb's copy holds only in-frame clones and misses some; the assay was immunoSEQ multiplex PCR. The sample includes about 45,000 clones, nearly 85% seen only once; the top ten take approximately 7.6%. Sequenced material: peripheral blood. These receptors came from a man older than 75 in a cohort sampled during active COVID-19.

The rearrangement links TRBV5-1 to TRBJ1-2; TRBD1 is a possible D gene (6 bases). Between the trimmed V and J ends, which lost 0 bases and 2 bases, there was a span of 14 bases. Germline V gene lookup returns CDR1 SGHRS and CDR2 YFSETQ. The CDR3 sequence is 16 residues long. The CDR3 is CASSLGPGGPNYGYTF. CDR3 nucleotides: TGCGCCAGCAGCTTGGGACCTGGGGGCCCAAACTATGGCTACACCTTC.

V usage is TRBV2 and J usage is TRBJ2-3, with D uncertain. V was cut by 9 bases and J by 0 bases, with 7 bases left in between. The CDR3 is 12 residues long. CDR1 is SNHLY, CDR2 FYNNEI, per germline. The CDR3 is CASRGSTDTQYF. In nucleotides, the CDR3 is TGTGCCAGTCGCGGAAGCACAGATACGCAGTATTTT.

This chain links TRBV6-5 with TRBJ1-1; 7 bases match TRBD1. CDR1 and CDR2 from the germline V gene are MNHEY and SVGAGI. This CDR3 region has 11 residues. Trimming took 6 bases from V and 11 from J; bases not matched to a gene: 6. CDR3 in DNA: TGTGCCAGCAGCCGACAGGGTTGGGCTTTCTTT. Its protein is CASSRQGWAFF.

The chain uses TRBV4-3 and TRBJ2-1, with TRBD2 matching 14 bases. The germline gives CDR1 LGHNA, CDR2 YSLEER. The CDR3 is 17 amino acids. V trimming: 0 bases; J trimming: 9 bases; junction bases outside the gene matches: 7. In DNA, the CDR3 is TGCGCCAGCAGCCAAGATGGGACTAGCGGGAGATGGCGTGAGCAGTTCTTC. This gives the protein CASSQDGTSGRWREQFF.

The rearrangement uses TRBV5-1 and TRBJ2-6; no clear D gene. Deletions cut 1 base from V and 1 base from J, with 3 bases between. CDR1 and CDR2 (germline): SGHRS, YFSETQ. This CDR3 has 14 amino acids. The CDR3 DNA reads TGCGCCAGCAGCTTGTATTCTGGGGCCAACGTCCTGACTTTC. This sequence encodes CASSLYSGANVLTF.

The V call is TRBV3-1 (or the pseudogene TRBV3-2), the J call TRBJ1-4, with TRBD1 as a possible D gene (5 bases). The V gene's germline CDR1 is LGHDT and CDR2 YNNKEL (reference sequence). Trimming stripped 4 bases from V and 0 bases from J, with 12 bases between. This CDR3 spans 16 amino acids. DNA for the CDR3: TGTGCCAGCAGCCGGGAGGTAGGGGCAACTAATGAAAAACTGTTTTTT. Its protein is CASSREVGATNEKLFF.